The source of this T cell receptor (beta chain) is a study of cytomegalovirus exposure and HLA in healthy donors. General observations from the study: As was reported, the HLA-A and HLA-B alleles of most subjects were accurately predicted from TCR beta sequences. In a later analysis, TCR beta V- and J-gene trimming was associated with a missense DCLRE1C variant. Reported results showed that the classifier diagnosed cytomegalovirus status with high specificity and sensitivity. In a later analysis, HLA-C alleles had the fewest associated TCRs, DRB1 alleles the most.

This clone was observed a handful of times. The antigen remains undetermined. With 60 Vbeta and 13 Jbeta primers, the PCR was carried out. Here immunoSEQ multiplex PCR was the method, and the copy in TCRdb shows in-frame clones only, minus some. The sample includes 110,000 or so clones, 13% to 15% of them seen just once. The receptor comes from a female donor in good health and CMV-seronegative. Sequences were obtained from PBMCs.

The CDR3 DNA sequence: TGCGCCAGCAGCCAGACGACTAGAACGTTCGTAAATACGCAGTATTTT. This encodes CASSQTTRTFVNTQYF. The chain uses TRBV4-3 and TRBJ2-3; D is possibly TRBD2 (6 bases). Per the germline V gene, CDR1 is LGHNA and CDR2 is YSLEER. The V end lost 3 bases, the J end lost 7 bases, and 20 bases lay between the germline ends. The CDR3 covers 16 residues.